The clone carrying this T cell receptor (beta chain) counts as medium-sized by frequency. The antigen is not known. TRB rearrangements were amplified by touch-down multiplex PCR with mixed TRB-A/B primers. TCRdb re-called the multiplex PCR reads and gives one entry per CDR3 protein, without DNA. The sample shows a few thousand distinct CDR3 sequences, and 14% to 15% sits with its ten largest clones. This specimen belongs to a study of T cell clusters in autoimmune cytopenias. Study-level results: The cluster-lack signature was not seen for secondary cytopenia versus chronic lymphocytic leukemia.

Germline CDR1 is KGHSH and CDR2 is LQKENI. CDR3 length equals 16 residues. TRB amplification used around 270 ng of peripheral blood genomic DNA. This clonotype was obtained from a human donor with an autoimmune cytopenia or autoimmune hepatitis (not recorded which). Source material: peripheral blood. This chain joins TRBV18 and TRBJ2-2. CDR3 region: CASSPGRVSLTGELFF.